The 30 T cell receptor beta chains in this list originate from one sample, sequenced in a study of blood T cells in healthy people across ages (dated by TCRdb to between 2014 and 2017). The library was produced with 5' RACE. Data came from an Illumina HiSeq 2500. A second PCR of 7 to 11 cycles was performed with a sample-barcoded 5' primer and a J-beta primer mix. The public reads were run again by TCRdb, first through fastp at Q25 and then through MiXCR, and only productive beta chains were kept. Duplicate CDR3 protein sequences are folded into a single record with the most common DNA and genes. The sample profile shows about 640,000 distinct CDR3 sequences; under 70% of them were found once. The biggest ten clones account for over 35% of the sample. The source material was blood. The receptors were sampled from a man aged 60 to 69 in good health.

In DNA form, the CDR3 reads TGTGCCAGCGAGAAGGGGCAGGGACTAAATCAGCCCCAGCATTTT. The encoded protein is CASEKGQGLNQPQHF. The chain uses TRBV2 and TRBJ1-5; a possible D gene is TRBD1 (5 bases). This CDR3 region has 15 residues. Germline CDR1 is SNHLY and CDR2 is FYNNEI. Trimming took 8 bases from V and 4 from J, leaving 18 bases between them.

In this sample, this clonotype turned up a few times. The DNA of the CDR3 is TGCAGTGCTAGATCCGGGACTAGCGGCTACGAGCAGTACTTC. It translates to CSARSGTSGYEQYF. The chain uses TRBV20-1 and TRBJ2-4; the match to TRBD2 covers 11 bases. The tail of the sequence fits TRBJ2-7 better, so the J call may be wrong. The CDR3 is made up of 14 amino acids. Germline V CDR1 and CDR2: DFQATT, SNEGSKA (reference sequence).

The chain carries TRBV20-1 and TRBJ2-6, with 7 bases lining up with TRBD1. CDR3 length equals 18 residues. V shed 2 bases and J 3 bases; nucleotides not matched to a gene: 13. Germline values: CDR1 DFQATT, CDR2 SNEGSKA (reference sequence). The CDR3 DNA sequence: TGCAGTGCTAGAAACGCCGGGACAGCGACTGATGGGGCCAACGTCCTGACTTTC. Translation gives CSARNAGTATDGANVLTF.

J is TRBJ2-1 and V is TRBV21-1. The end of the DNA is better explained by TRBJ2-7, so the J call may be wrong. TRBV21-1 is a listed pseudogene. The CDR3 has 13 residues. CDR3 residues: CASSKVGYNEQYF. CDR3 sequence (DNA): TGTGCCAGCAGCAAAGTCGGGTACAATGAGCAGTACTTC.

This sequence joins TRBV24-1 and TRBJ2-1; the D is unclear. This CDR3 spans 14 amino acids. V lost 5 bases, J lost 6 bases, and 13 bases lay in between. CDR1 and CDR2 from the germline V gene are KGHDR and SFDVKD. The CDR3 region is CATSAPGKINEQFF. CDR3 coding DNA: TGTGCCACCAGTGCCCCAGGCAAGATCAATGAGCAGTTCTTC.

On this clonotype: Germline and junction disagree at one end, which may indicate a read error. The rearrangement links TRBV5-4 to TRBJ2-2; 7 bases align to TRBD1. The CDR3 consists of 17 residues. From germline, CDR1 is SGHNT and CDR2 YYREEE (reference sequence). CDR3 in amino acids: CAGSLARGQPNTGELFF. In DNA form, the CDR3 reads TGTGCCGGCAGCTTGGCAAGGGGGCAGCCGAACACCGGGGAGCTGTTTTTT.

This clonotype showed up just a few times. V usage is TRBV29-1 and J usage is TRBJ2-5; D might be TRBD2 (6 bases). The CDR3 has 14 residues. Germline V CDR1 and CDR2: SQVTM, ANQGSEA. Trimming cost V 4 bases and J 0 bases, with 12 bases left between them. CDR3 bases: TGCAGCGTTGGTGGGGGGACGTACCAAGAGACCCAGTACTTC. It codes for CSVGGGTYQETQYF.

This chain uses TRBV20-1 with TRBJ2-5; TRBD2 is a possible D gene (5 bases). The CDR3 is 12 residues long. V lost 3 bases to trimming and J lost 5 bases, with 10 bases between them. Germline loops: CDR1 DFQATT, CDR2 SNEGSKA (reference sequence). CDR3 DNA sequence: TGCAGTGCTAGGATTGGGGAGGAGACCCAGTACTTC. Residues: CSARIGEETQYF.

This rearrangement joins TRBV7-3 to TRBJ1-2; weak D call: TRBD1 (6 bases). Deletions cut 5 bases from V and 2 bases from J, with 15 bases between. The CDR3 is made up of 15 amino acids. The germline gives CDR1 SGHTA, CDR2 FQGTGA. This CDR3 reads CASSQSGGRNYGYTF. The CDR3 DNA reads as TGTGCCAGCAGCCAAAGCGGGGGGCGGAACTATGGCTACACCTTC.

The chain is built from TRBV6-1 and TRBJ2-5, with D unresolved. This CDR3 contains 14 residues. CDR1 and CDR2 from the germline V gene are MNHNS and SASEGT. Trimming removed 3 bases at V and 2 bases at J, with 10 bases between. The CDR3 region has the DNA TGTGCCAGCAGTGATCCTGGCCGACAAGAGACCCAGTACTTC. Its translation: CASSDPGRQETQYF.

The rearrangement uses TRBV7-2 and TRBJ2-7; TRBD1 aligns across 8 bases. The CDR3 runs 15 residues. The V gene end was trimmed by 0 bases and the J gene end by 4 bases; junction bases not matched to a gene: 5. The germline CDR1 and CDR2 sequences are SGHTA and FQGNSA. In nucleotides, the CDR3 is TGTGCCAGCAGCTTAGCTTTACAGGGGGGATACGAGCAGTACTTC. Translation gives CASSLALQGGYEQYF.

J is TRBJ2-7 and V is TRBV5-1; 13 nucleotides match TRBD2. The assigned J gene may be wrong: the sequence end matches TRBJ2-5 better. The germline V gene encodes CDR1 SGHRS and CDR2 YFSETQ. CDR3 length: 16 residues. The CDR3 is CASSLLGLAGEETQYF. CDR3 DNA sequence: TGCGCCAGCAGCTTGCTCGGACTAGCGGGGGAGGAGACCCAGTACTTC.

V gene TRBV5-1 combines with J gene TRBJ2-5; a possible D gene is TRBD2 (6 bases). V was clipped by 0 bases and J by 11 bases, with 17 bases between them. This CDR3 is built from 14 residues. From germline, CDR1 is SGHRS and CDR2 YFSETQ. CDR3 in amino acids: CASSLGDGGNEQYF. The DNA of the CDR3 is TGCGCCAGCAGCTTGGGTGACGGAGGGAATGAGCAGTACTTC.

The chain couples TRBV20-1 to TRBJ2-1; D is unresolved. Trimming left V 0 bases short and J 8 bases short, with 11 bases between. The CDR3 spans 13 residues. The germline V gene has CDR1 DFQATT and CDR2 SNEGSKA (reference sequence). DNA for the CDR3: TGCAGTGCTAGAGATCCTAATCCCGATGAGCAGTTCTTC. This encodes CSARDPNPDEQFF.

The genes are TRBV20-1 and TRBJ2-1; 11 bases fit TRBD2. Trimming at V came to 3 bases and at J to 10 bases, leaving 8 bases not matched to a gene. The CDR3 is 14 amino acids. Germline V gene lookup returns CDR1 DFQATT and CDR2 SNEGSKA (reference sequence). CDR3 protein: CSARTVAGGREQFF. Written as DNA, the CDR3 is TGCAGTGCTAGGACGGTAGCGGGGGGGCGGGAGCAGTTCTTC.

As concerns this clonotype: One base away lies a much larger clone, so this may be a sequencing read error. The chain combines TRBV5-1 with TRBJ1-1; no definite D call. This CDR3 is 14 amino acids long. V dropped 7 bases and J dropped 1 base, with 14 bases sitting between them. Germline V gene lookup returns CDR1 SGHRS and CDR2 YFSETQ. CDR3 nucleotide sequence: TGCGCCAGCGGGTGGACGGCCTCGAACACTGAAGCTTTCTTT. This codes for CASGWTASNTEAFF.

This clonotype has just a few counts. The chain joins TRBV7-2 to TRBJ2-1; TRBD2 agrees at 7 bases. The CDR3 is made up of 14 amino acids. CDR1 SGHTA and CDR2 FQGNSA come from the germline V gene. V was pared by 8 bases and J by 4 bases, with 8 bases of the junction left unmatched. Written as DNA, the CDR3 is TGTGCCAGCGAGCGGGCGGGAGCATACAATGAGCAGTTCTTC. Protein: CASERAGAYNEQFF. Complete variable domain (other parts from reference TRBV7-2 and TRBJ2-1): GAGVSQSPSNKVTEKGKDVELRCDPISGHTALYWYRQSLGQGLEFLIYFQGNSAPDKSGLPSDRFSAERTGGSVSTLTIQRTQQEDSAVYLCASERAGAYNEQFFGPGTRLTVL.

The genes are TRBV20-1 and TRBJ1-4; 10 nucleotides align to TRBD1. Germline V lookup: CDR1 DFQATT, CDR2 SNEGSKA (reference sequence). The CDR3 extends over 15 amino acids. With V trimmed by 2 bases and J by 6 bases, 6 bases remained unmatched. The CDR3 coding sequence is TGCAGTGCTAGACCTCCGGGACAGGGGTATGAAAAACTGTTTTTT. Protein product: CSARPPGQGYEKLFF.

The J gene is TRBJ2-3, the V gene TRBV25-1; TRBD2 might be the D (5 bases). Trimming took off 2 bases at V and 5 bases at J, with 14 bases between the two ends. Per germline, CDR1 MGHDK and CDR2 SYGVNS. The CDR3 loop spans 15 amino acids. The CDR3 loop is CASSEGGVSVDTQYF. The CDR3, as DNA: TGTGCCAGCAGTGAAGGAGGCGTCTCCGTAGATACGCAGTATTTT.

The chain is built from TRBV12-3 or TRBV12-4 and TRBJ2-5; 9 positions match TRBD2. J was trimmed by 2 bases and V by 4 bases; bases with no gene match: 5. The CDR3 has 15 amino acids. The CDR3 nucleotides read TGTGCCAGCAGTTGGCTAGCGGGGTGGCAAGAGACCCAGTACTTC. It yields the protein CASSWLAGWQETQYF.

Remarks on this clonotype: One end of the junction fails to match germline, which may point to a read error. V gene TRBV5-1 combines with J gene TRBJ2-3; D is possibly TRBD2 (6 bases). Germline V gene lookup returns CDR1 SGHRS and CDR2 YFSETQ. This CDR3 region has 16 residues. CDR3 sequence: CASTLGGGISTDTQYF. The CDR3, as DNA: TGCGCCAGCACCCTGGGGGGTGGAATAAGCACCGATACGCAGTATTTT.

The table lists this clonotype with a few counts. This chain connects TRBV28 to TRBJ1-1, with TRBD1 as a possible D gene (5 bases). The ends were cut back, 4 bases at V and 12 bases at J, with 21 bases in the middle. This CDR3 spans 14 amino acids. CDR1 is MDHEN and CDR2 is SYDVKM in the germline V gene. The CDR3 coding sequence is TGTGCCAGCAGTTGGGCATCCTCTCGGGGCCGGACTTTCTTT. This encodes CASSWASSRGRTFF.

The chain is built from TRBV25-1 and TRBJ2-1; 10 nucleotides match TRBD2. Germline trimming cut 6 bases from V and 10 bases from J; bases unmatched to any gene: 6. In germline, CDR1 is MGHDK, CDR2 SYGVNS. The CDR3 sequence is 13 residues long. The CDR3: CASRTSGATEQFF. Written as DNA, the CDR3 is TGTGCCAGCAGAACTAGCGGGGCCACAGAGCAGTTCTTC.

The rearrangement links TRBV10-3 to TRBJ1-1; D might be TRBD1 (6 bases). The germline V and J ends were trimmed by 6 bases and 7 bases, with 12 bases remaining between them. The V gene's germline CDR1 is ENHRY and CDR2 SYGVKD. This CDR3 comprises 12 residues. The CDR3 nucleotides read TGTGCCATCAGACAGTCAGGGGATGAAGCTTTCTTT. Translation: CAIRQSGDEAFF.

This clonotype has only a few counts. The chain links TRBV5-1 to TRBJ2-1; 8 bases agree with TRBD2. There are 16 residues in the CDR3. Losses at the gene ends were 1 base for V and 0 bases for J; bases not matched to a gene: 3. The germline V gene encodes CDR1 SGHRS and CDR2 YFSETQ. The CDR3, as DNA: TGCGCCAGCAGCTTGCGCGGGGGGCGCTCCTACAATGAGCAGTTCTTC. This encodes CASSLRGGRSYNEQFF.

CDR3 DNA sequence: TGTGCCAGCAGGCGCTCCGGGACTTCCTCCTACAATGAGCAGTTCTTC. Translation: CASRRSGTSSYNEQFF. The rearrangement joins TRBV6-1 to TRBJ2-1, with a tentative D call TRBD2 (6 bases). CDR1 MNHNS and CDR2 SASEGT come from the germline V gene. The CDR3 extends over 16 amino acids. Trimming left V 6 bases short and J 0 bases short, with 15 bases between.

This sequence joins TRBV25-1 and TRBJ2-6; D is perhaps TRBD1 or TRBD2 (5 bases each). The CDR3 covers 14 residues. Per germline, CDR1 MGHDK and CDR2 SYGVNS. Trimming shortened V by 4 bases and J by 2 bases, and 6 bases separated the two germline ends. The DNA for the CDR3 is TGTGCCAGCAGTGTGGGGGCTGGGGCCAACGTCCTGACTTTC. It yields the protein CASSVGAGANVLTF. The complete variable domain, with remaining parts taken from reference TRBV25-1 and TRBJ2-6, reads EADIYQTPRYLVIGTGKKITLECSQTMGHDKMYWYQQDPGMELHLIHYSYGVNSTEKGDLSSESTVSRIRTEHFPLTLESARPSHTSQYLCASSVGAGANVLTFGAGSRLTVL.

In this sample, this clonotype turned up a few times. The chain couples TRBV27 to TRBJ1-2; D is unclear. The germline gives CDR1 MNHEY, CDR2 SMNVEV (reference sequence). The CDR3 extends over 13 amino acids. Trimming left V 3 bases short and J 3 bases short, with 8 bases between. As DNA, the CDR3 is TGTGCCAGCAGTTTTGGTCCTTACTATGGCTACACCTTC. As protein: CASSFGPYYGYTF.

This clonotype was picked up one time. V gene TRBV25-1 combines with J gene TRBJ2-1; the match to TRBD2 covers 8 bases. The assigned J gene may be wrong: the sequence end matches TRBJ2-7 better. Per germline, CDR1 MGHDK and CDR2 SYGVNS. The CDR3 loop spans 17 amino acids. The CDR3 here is CASSEGQRRGAYNEQYF. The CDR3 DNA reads TGTGCCAGCAGTGAAGGGCAGAGGCGGGGGGCTTACAATGAGCAGTACTTC.

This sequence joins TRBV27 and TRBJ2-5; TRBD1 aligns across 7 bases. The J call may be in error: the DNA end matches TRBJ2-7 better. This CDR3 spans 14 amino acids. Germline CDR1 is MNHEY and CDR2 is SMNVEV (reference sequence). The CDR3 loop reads CASSWAGGSYEQYF. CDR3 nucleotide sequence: TGTGCCAGCAGCTGGGCAGGGGGCTCCTACGAGCAGTACTTC.